This passage covers 8 T cell receptor beta chains from one sample sequenced in a study of CD8 T cells in Susac syndrome. The authors reverse transcribed 0.5 to 1 ug RNA with random hexamers. TCRdb processed the immunoSEQ multiplex PCR reads anew with MiXCR; each CDR3 protein has one entry. The data show a few hundred thousand distinct CDR3 sequences, 65% to 90% seen once. Source material: CD8+ T cells from PBMCs. The receptors originated from a human donor with multiple sclerosis.

This rearrangement joins TRBV27 to TRBJ1-2; TRBD1 is a possible D gene (5 bases). CDR1 is MNHEY, CDR2 SMNVEV, per germline (reference sequence). The CDR3 consists of 14 residues. Trimming removed 5 bases from V and 4 bases from J, with 14 bases in between. The CDR3 loop is CASSPTFGGYGYTF. Here the CDR3 DNA reads TGTGCCAGCAGTCCTACCTTCGGGGGCTATGGCTACACCTTC.

The chain is built from TRBV28 and TRBJ2-7, with D unresolved. The V gene lost 6 bases and the J gene lost 7 bases, with 13 bases spanning the gap. The CDR3 has 12 residues. The germline gives CDR1 MDHEN, CDR2 SYDVKM. The CDR3: CASSFFRWEQYF. CDR3 sequence (DNA): TGTGCCAGCAGCTTCTTCCGGTGGGAGCAGTACTTC.

Concerning this clonotype itself: Its ends do not fully match the called genes, so a read error is possible. In DNA form, the CDR3 reads TGTGCCAGCACCCTTTATAGCAATCAGTCCCAGCATTTT. This gives the protein CASTLYSNQSQHF. The chain is built from TRBV28 and TRBJ1-5; D gene uncertain. Germline V CDR1 and CDR2: MDHEN, SYDVKM. The CDR3 has 13 amino acids.

This chain links TRBV5-4 with TRBJ2-3; 11 bases are shared with TRBD1. The V and J ends lost 4 bases and 4 bases, in that order; junction bases with no gene match: 5. Germline lookup yields CDR1 SGHNT and CDR2 YYREEE (reference sequence). The length of the CDR3 is 15 residues. CDR3 in amino acids: CASSPDRGRADTQYF. DNA of the CDR3: TGTGCCAGCAGCCCGGACAGGGGGCGGGCAGATACGCAGTATTTT.

This clonotype was detected a few times. This rearrangement joins TRBV18 to TRBJ2-1, with 11 bases fitting TRBD2. V trimming: 6 bases; J trimming: 0 bases; junction bases outside the gene matches: 4. The CDR3 contains 16 residues. The germline V gene has CDR1 KGHSH and CDR2 LQKENI. The CDR3 here is CASSPTSGSSYNEQFF. For the CDR3, the DNA is TGTGCCAGCTCCCCCACTAGCGGGAGCTCCTACAATGAGCAGTTCTTC.

The chain is built from TRBV11-2 and TRBJ2-7; D tentatively reads TRBD1 or TRBD2 (5 bases each). This CDR3 comprises 14 residues. V dropped 3 bases and J dropped 3 bases, with 12 bases sitting between them. Germline-derived CDR1 and CDR2 are SGHAT and FQNNGV. The CDR3 DNA is TGTGCCAGCAGCTTTGGGGGAGACGGCTACGAGCAGTACTTC. Amino acid sequence: CASSFGGDGYEQYF.

The chain couples TRBV7-9 to TRBJ2-7; possible D gene TRBD1, 5 bases. Germline V gives CDR1 SEHNR, CDR2 FQNEAQ (reference sequence). The CDR3 runs to 14 residues. Trimming took 5 bases from V and 5 from J, leaving 16 bases between them. CDR3 nucleotides: TGTGCCAGCAGCGCACTTATTGTCAGGGACGAGCAGTACTTC. Amino acids: CASSALIVRDEQYF.

The gene calls are TRBV15 and TRBJ2-1, with TRBD1 identical over 11 bases. The CDR3 spans 18 residues. The trim removed 0 bases at V and 8 bases at J, leaving 12 bases unmatched. Germline V gene data show CDR1 as LNHNV and CDR2 as YYDKDF (reference sequence). The CDR3 loop reads CATSRDWGTGGFEDEQFF. The DNA for the CDR3 is TGTGCCACCAGCAGAGATTGGGGGACAGGGGGTTTTGAGGATGAGCAGTTCTTC.